This T cell receptor beta chain was obtained from a study of vaccination effects on CD4 cells after COVID-19 (dated by TCRdb to between 2020 and 2023). Regarding the research as a whole: Each participant received two doses of an mRNA SARS-CoV-2 vaccine, either BNT162b2 or mRNA-1273. Pre-vaccine samples were collected from two convalescent patients 16 days and one week before the first dose, corresponding to 142 and 148 days after COVID-19 diagnosis. The study compared SARS-CoV-2 spike-specific CD4+ TCR repertoires before and after mRNA vaccination in COVID-19 convalescent patients and infection-naive vaccine recipients. Altogether, roughly 10 COVID-19 convalescent patients and a few SARS-CoV-2-naive healthy vaccine recipients made up the full study. The Oncomine TCR Beta short-read assay on an Illumina iSeq 100 was used to sequence cultures from other donors in the study.

The protocol used for the library was the immunoSEQ multiplex PCR assay. DNA from the cultured, isolated CD4+ T cells was subjected to TCR beta CDR3 sequencing. Concerning the study's data processing: Non-productive TCR sequences were removed and reads were trimmed to the CDR3 region, keeping CDR3s of at least 7 amino acids. The MANAFEST web app was used to identify antigen-specific clonotypes by comparing expansion in peptide wells with expansion in reference cultures. For clones to be considered positive, expansion at FDR<0.05 versus reference and all other wells, an odds ratio above 5, and a frequency above 0.1% in two replicate wells were required. A clonotype was defined as cross-reactive if the clonotype was significantly expanded both in SARS-CoV-2 spike wells and in at least one common cold coronavirus spike condition. Levenshtein distance calculated with the stringdist R package was used to assess CDR3 similarity, and unrooted trees were constructed with ape in R 3.6.1. TCRdb re-hosts the immuneACCESS table, in-frame sequences only. Its copies lack some clones; in the studies checked, an unresolved V gene accounts for under half of them, and the cause for the rest is not known. V and J calls and clone size come straight from that table; D and trimming were deduced from the DNA. Within this sample are roughly 26,000 clones, with approximately 78% of them counted one time only. The ten largest clones represent approximately 16% of the sample.

V has 0 bases trimmed and J has 8 bases trimmed; junction bases matching no gene number 16. The germline V gene encodes CDR1 SGHNT and CDR2 YYREEE (reference sequence). Counted from cysteine to phenylalanine, this CDR3 has 18 amino acids. Only the CDR3 portion is preserved as DNA: 54 bases, with reading frame beginning at the first base. In the ViraFEST assay, PBMC were stimulated with viral peptide pools, and antigen-specific CD4+ T cell clonotypes were then identified by expansion using TCR sequencing. After roughly 11 days of culture, CD4+ T cells were isolated with the EasySep CD4+ T cell isolation kit. Convalescent patients had PCR-confirmed SARS-CoV-2 infection between March and December 2020, before Alpha, Beta and Delta variants emerged in the United States. A few million PBMC per well were cultured with 9 to 10 ug/ml peptides in IMDM containing approximately 4.5% human AB serum, roughly 10 IU/ml IL-2 and gentamicin. On days 3 and 7, half of the culture medium was replaced with fresh IL-2-containing medium. Each peptide stimulation condition was cultured in triplicate wells unless otherwise noted. Using Ficoll-Paque Plus gradient centrifugation, PBMC were separated from whole blood and then either used fresh or cryopreserved at -140C. The overlapping peptide pools covered the spike proteins of SARS-CoV-2 as well as those of the common cold coronaviruses HCoV-NL63, HCoV-OC43 and HCoV-229E. The QIAamp micro DNA kit was used to extract genomic DNA from the cultured CD4+ T cells.

Notes on this clone: No antigen is known for it. No qualities accompany the bases; no much larger clone lies one base away.

General study outcomes and caveats: Limitations of the study were the small number of convalescent patients and the absence of early post-infection timepoints. Marked clonal contraction was observed in both infection-induced and vaccine-induced clones at late post-vaccination timepoints, consistent with waning T cell responses. For convalescent patients, new clones induced by the vaccine made up most of the post-vaccine spike-reactive repertoire, and these new clones were largely distinct from the clones induced by infection.

Rearrangement joined TRBV5-4 to TRBJ1-4; 7 bases in the middle match TRBD1. The sequenced sample was CD4+ T cells from PBMCs cultured with HCoV-NL63 spike peptides, obtained before COVID-19 vaccination. The cell subset or site label for this specimen denotes: HCoV-NL63 spike overlapping peptide pool stimulation. This clonotype was obtained from a human donor who had a prior SARS-CoV-2 infection. The CDR3 has the sequence CASSLGQGVAGGREKLFF. The nucleotides are TGTGCCAGCAGCTTGGGACAGGGTGTCGCTGGGGGGCGGGAAAAACTGTTTTTT.